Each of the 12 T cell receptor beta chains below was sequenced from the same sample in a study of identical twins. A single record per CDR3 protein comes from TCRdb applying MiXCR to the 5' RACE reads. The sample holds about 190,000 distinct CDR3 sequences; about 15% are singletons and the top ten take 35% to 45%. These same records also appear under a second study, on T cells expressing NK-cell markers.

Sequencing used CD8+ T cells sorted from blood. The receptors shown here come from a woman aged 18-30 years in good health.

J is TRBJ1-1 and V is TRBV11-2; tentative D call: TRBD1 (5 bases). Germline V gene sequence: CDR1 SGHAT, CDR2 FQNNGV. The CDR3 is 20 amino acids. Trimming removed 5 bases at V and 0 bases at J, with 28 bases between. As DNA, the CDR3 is TGTGCCAGCAGCCTCCTTTCCCCGACAGTCAGATCAGTCATGAACACTGAAGCTTTCTTT. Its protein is CASSLLSPTVRSVMNTEAFF.

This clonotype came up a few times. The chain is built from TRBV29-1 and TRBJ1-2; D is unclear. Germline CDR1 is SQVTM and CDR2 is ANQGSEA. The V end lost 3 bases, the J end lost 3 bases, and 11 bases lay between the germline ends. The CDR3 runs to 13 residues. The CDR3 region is CSVDGKLDYGYTF. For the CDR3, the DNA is TGCAGCGTTGATGGGAAGTTGGACTATGGCTACACCTTC.

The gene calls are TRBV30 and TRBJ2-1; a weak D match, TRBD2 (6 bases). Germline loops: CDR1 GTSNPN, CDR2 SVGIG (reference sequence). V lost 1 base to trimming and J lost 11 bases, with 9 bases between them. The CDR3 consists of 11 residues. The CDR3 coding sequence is TGTGCCTGGAGTGATAGCGGTCAGCAGTTCTTC. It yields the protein CAWSDSGQQFF.

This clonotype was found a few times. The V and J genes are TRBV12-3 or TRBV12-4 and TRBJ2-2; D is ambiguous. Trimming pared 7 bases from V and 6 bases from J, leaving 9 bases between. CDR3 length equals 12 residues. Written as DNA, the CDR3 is TGTGCCAGCACCCTAGGGTCCGGGGAGCTGTTTTTT. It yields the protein CASTLGSGELFF.

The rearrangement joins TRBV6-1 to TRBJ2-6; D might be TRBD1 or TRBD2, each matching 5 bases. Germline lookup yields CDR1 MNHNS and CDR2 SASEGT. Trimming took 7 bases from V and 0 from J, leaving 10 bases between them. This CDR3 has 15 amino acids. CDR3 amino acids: CASTLGDSGANVLTF. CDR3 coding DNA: TGTGCCAGCACCCTGGGGGACTCTGGGGCCAACGTCCTGACTTTC.

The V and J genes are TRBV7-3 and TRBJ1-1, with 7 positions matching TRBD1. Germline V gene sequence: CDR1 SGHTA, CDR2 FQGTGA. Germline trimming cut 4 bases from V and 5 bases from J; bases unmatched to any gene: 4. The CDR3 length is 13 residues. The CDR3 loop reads CASSSMTGTEAFF. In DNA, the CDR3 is TGTGCCAGCAGCTCTATGACAGGGACTGAAGCTTTCTTT.

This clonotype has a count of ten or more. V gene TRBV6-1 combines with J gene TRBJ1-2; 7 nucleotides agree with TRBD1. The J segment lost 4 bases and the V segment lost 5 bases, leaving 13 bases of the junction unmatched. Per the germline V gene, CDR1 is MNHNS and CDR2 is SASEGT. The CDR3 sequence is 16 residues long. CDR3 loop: CASSKQTGSGSYGYTF. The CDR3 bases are TGTGCCAGCAGTAAACAGACAGGGTCGGGATCCTATGGCTACACCTTC.

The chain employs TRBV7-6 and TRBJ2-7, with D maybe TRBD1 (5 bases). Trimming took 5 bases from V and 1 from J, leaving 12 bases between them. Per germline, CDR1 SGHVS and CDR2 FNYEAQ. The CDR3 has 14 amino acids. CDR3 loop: CASSPDIASYEQYF. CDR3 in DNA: TGTGCCAGCAGCCCGGACATAGCTTCCTACGAGCAGTACTTC.

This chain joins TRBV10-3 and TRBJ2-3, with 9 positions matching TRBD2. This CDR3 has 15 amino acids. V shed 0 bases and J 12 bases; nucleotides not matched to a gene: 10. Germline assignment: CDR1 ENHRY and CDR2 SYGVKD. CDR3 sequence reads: CAISESIAGDPIQYF. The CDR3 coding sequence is TGTGCCATCAGTGAGTCTATAGCGGGAGACCCTATTCAGTATTTT.

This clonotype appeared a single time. The CDR3 spells CAGQGFSTDTQYF. The DNA for the CDR3 is TGTGCCGGACAGGGGTTCAGCACAGATACGCAGTATTTT. The genes are TRBV7-9 and TRBJ2-3, with 9 bases matching TRBD1. CDR1 and CDR2 from the germline V gene are SEHNR and FQNEAQ (reference sequence). V lost 11 bases to trimming and J lost 0 bases; unmatched junction nucleotides: 3. The CDR3 contains 13 residues.

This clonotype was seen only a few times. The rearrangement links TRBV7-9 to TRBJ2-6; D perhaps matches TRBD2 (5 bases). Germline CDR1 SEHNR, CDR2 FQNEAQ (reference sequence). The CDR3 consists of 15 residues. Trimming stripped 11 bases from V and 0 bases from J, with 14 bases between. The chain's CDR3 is CAVLDSGSGANVLTF. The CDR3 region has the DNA TGTGCCGTCTTGGACTCTGGCTCTGGGGCCAACGTCCTGACTTTC. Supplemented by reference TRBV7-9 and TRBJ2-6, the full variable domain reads DTGVSQNPRHKITKRGQNVTFRCDPISEHNRLYWYRQTLGQGPEFLTYFQNEAQLEKSRLLSDRFSAERPKGSFSTLEIQRTEQGDSAMYLCAVLDSGSGANVLTFGAGSRLTVL.

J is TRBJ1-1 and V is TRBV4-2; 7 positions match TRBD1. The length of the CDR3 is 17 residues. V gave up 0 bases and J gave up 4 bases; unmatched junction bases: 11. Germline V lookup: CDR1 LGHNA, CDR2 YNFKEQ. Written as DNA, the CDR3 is TGTGCCAGCAGCCAAGATCTTGCGACAGGGTTTGGCACTGAAGCTTTCTTT. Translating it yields CASSQDLATGFGTEAFF.